This is a list of T cell receptor beta chains from one sample in a study of blood T cells in healthy people across ages. Via MiXCR, TCRdb re-called the 5' RACE reads, giving one row per CDR3 protein. The sample records more than 1,000,000 distinct CDR3 sequences, almost 25% being singletons. The data were also submitted as part of a second study, on T cells of mothers and their children.

Sequenced input: blood. These receptors were collected from a girl aged 2 to 9 in good health. Each CDR3 is given with its conserved first and last residue. A D gene is named only where the DNA matches it firmly.

d_call j_call v_call cdr3_aa
. TRBJ1-2 TRBV13 CASSLTSIGWAGGDGYTF
. TRBJ2-5 TRBV7-9 CASSLGPDQETQYF
. TRBJ2-3 TRBV6-5 CASSYGLRGGTDTQYF
TRBD2 TRBJ2-2 TRBV7-2 CASSIAGTSPLSGELFF
TRBD1 TRBJ2-3 TRBV12-5 CASGDDRGPPSDTQYF
. TRBJ1-2 TRBV27 CASSWSSRDSAAYGYTF
. TRBJ1-2 TRBV27 CASSLWSGGYGYTF
. TRBJ1-1 TRBV7-9 CASSGIQNTEAFF
TRBD2 TRBJ2-2 TRBV24-1 CATSDLFSGRAGELFF
. TRBJ2-7 TRBV12-3/TRBV12-4 CASGLYTYEQYF
. TRBJ2-7 TRBV27 CASGSAESYEQYF
. TRBJ2-1 TRBV9 CASSVVLRHDEQFF
. TRBJ2-1 TRBV27 CASSGQTLAYNEQFF
. TRBJ2-2 TRBV9 CASSVPSDKPNTGELFF
. TRBJ1-2 TRBV13 CASSLGGAPGGYTF
TRBD2 TRBJ2-1 TRBV20-1 CSARIQRGGSYNEQFF
TRBD2 . TRBV2 CAALGLARNEQFF
. TRBJ2-1 TRBV7-9 CASSPIGVTGSGLYNEQFF
. TRBJ2-1 TRBV29-1 CSVEARENNEQFF
TRBD1 TRBJ2-4 TRBV6-5 CASSYSLNRGKLAKNIQYF
TRBD2 . TRBV28 CASSARTSGSNEQFF
. TRBJ2-5 TRBV6-2/TRBV6-3 CASSYPDPTHHTF
TRBD1 TRBJ1-6 TRBV20-1 CSATYLQGFDSPLHF
TRBD2 TRBJ2-7 TRBV7-9 CASSPGLAGLAYEQYF
TRBD1 TRBJ1-2 TRBV4-2 CASSQDPQGLYGYTF
TRBD1 . TRBV12-3/TRBV12-4 CASSRQGTTYEQYF
. TRBJ1-1 TRBV9 CASSVGALLGGEAFF
. TRBJ2-1 TRBV6-6 CASITVGSCNEQFF
. TRBJ2-5 TRBV4-3 CASSQLGLQETQYF
. TRBJ2-3 TRBV29-1 CSGRAHMGDTQYF
. TRBJ1-5 TRBV12-5 CASGYDTDSNQPQHF
. TRBJ2-2 TRBV7-8 CANRQTNTGELFF
. TRBJ1-2 TRBV11-2 CASSLEGHDYGYTF
. TRBJ1-5 TRBV5-6 CASSLVGREDQPQHF
. TRBJ1-1 TRBV6-2/TRBV6-3 CASSQDSLEWNTEAFF
. TRBJ1-6 TRBV25-1 CASSEYGTLHF
. TRBJ2-3 TRBV29-1 CTTTGGRGNTQYF
TRBD2 TRBJ2-1 TRBV6-5 CASSYSSGEYNEQFF
TRBD2 TRBJ2-5 TRBV7-9 CASSYLAGGGETQYF
. TRBJ2-1 TRBV7-3 CASSLTGYYNEQFF
TRBD2 TRBJ2-4 TRBV29-1 CSVGGGDIQYF
. TRBJ2-1 TRBV7-2 CASSLLGGGGYNEQFF
. TRBJ2-7 TRBV19 CASSMGTGRYEQYF
. TRBJ2-1 TRBV24-1 CATTRMVQFF
. TRBJ1-4 TRBV7-2 CASSLGGGGANEKLFF
TRBD2 TRBJ2-5 TRBV4-1 CASSRETSGGWTVF
. TRBJ1-2 TRBV7-9 CASSFPSGDDGYTF
. TRBJ2-6 TRBV10-3 CAISEYGSGANVLTF
TRBD2 TRBJ2-1 TRBV29-1 CSVVAGDPNEQFF
TRBD1 TRBJ1-6 TRBV13 CASSYRDRGYNSPLHF